The 5 T cell receptor beta chains given below trace back to one sample, sequenced in a study of CD8 T cells in Susac syndrome. An input of about 0.5 to 1 ug of RNA was subjected to reverse transcription using random hexamers. TCRdb independently ran MiXCR on the immunoSEQ multiplex PCR reads; one entry per CDR3 protein. The sample records around 190,000 distinct CDR3 sequences, 90% to 95% being singletons. Sequencing used CD4+ T cells from PBMCs. The source of these receptors is a human donor with Susac syndrome.

This chain's CDR3 is CGLARISTDTQYF. Here the CDR3 DNA reads TGCGGACTCGCCCGGATATCCACAGATACGCAGTATTTT. The chain has TRBV20-1 and TRBJ2-3; TRBD2 might be the D (5 bases). CDR1 and CDR2 from the germline V gene are DFQATT and SNEGSKA (reference sequence). This CDR3 comprises 13 residues.

This chain links TRBV4-2 with TRBJ2-1; 10 bases agree with TRBD2. Germline V gene lookup returns CDR1 LGHNA and CDR2 YNFKEQ. Germline trimming cut 4 bases from V and 1 base from J; bases unmatched to any gene: 4. CDR3 length: 16 amino acids. The CDR3 is CASSPVSGGSYNEQFF. The CDR3 DNA reads TGTGCCAGCAGCCCAGTTAGCGGGGGGTCCTACAATGAGCAGTTCTTC.

The rearrangement joins TRBV12-3 or TRBV12-4 to TRBJ1-1; D is unclear. The V gene lost 7 bases and the J gene lost 2 bases, with 17 bases spanning the gap. The CDR3 consists of 15 residues. The CDR3 here is CASIIGQQINTEAFF. The CDR3 DNA follows: TGTGCCAGCATCATAGGGCAACAAATAAACACTGAAGCTTTCTTT.

The chain employs TRBV6-2 or TRBV6-3 and TRBJ2-5; D remains ambiguous. Germline CDR1 and CDR2: MNHEY and SVGEGT. CDR3 size: 13 residues. V gave up 4 bases and J gave up 4 bases, with 10 bases separating them. The CDR3 sequence: CASSLLERETQYF. The CDR3, as DNA: TGTGCCAGCAGTTTGTTAGAACGAGAGACCCAGTACTTC.

This chain connects TRBV20-1 to TRBJ2-7, with 8 bases that match TRBD2. From germline, CDR1 is DFQATT and CDR2 SNEGSKA (reference sequence). The CDR3 contains 14 residues. V dropped 5 bases and J dropped 7; count of bases not matched to a gene: 13. As DNA, the CDR3 is TGCAGTGCTCCAACTCCGGGAACTAGCGGAGAGCAGTACTTC. Its protein is CSAPTPGTSGEQYF.